Listed below are T cell receptor beta chains from one sample, sequenced in a study of cytomegalovirus exposure and HLA in healthy donors. Data came from immunoSEQ multiplex PCR; TCRdb stores just in-frame clones and leaves some out. The sample includes 250,000 to 350,000 clones, under 80% of them seen just once. The sample was PBMCs. Source of these receptors: a female donor in good health and CMV-seronegative. Each CDR3 is given with its conserved first and last residue. The D gene is left open where the match is weak. Size values are once, few and many counts, or a class for expanded clones, and some rows have none.

>TRBV21-1|TRBJ2-7|NA|NA
TGTGCCAGCACCCTTTGTCCGGGACAGGGCCCTGGCTGGTACGAGCAGTACTTC
CASTLCPGQGPGWYEQYF
>TRBV4-1|TRBJ2-1|TRBD2|few
TGCGCCAGCAGCCCCCTAGCGGACTTCTACAATGAGCAGTTCTTC
CASSPLADFYNEQFF
>TRBV6-1|TRBJ2-7|TRBD1|NA
TGTGCCAGCAGTGCCCGACAGGGGGCCCTTACCTACGAGCAGTACTTC
CASSARQGALTYEQYF
>TRBV10-1|TRBJ2-2|TRBD2|few
TGCGCCAGCAGTCGGGAGGGGTGGACCGGGGAGCTGTTTTTT
CASSREGWTGELFF
>TRBV5-1|TRBJ1-1|NA|NA
TGCGCCAGCAGCTTGAACAGGGTAGGAAACACTGAAGCTTTCTTT
CASSLNRVGNTEAFF
>TRBV29-1|TRBJ1-2|NA|NA
TGCAGCGTTGAAGATCACGGTAGTTACTATGGCTACACCTTC
CSVEDHGSYYGYTF
>TRBV2|TRBJ1-1|NA|NA
TGTGCCAGCATTAGGACAGACGGGAACACTGAAGCTTTCTTT
CASIRTDGNTEAFF
>TRBV10-2|TRBJ2-7|TRBD1|NA
TGCGCCAGCAGGCCCCCCGGGACAGCCCACGAGCAGTACTTC
CASRPPGTAHEQYF
>TRBV11-3|TRBJ2-3|TRBD2|NA
TGTGCCAGCAGCTTAGATCGGTGGGAGGGAAGCCAAGCGCAGTATTTT
CASSLDRWEGSQAQYF
>TRBV7-9|TRBJ2-7|NA|NA
TGTGCCAGCAGCTTGCGTGAACCCTACGAGCAGTACTTC
CASSLREPYEQYF
>TRBV28|TRBJ1-2|NA|NA
TGTGCCAGCAGTGGCTGGGCACGTAACTATGGCTACACCTTC
CASSGWARNYGYTF
>TRBV15|TRBJ2-7|TRBD1|NA
TGTGCCACCAGCGACTACGGGGGACAGGGGGTCTACGAGCAGTACTTC
CATSDYGGQGVYEQYF
>TRBV6-1|TRBJ2-7|TRBD1|NA
TGTGCCAGCAGCGCTCGACAGGGGGGGTCCTACGAGCAGTACTTC
CASSARQGGSYEQYF
>TRBV2|TRBJ2-2|TRBD1|NA
TGTGCCAGCAGGCGCCGACCGGGACAGGGGGCGCTTATCGGGGAGCTGTTTTTT
CASRRRPGQGALIGELFF
>TRBV27|TRBJ1-1|NA|NA
TGTGCCAGCAGTTTTGAGGGTGGGGTGCCTGAAGCTTTCTTT
CASSFEGGVPEAFF
>TRBV10-2|TRBJ1-5|TRBD1|NA
TGCGCCAGCCGATTCGGGACAGGGGGCAATCAGCCCCAGCATTTT
CASRFGTGGNQPQHF
>TRBV1|TRBJ2-1|NA|NA
TGCACCAGCAGCCAATTTTGCGTTACGACTAGTTGGACTGAGCAGTTCTTC
CTSSQFCVTTSWTEQFF
>TRBV23-1|TRBJ1-3|NA|few
TGCGCCAGCAGTCAATCGGTTCCCAGGGCTGTTTTGGGAAACACCATATATTTT
CASSQSVPRAVLGNTIYF
>TRBV11-2|TRBJ2-1|NA|NA
TGTGCCAGCAGCTTAGGCCGGGCCTACAATGAGCAGTTCTTC
CASSLGRAYNEQFF
>TRBV19|TRBJ1-1|NA|NA
TGTGCCAGTCAAATCCAAGGGAGGAACACTGAAGCTTTCTTT
CASQIQGRNTEAFF
>TRBV11-3|TRBJ2-1|TRBD2|NA
TGTGCCAGCAGCCGTAGCGGGAGCTCCTACAATGAGCAGTTCTTC
CASSRSGSSYNEQFF
>TRBV5-4|TRBJ1-2|NA|NA
TGTGCCAGCAGCCTACCAAATAACTATGGCTACACCTTC
CASSLPNNYGYTF
>TRBV11-2|TRBJ2-2|NA|NA
TGTGCCAGCAGCCTCTACCTCATGAACACCGGGGAGCTGTTTTTT
CASSLYLMNTGELFF
>TRBV7-3|TRBJ2-7|TRBD1|NA
TGTGCCAGCAGGTTGGGGACAGCCTACGAGCAGTACTTC
CASRLGTAYEQYF
>TRBV11-2|TRBJ2-3|TRBD1|few
TGTGCCAGCAGCTGGGACAGAGAAACAGATACGCAGTATTTT
CASSWDRETDTQYF
>TRBV10-3|TRBJ2-7|TRBD1|NA
TGTGCCTTAGGGGACAGGGGGAACGAGCAGTACTTC
CALGDRGNEQYF
>TRBV5-4|TRBJ2-3|TRBD1|few
TGTGCCAGCAGCGCGACAGGGCAGGAGACAGATACGCAGTATTTT
CASSATGQETDTQYF
>TRBV6-1|TRBJ2-1|TRBD2|NA
TGTGCCAGCAGGAAGACTAGCGGGGGGCCCCATGAGCAGTTCTTC
CASRKTSGGPHEQFF
>TRBV11-3|TRBJ2-7|TRBD2|few
TGTGCCAGCAGCTTAGGTCTAGCGGGACCTTTAACCCAGCAGCAGTACTTC
CASSLGLAGPLTQQQYF
>TRBV5-1|TRBJ2-7|NA|few
TGCGCCAGCAGCTTGGGGCAGGGGTTGCCTGACGAGCAGTACTTC
CASSLGQGLPDEQYF
>TRBV7-9|TRBJ2-1|NA|NA
TGTGCCAGCAGCTCAGACAGGGGAGGGTACAATGAGCAGTTCTTC
CASSSDRGGYNEQFF
>TRBV10-3|TRBJ1-1|TRBD1|NA
TGTGCCATCAGTGATGTGGACAGGGGGTCTCTCACTGAAGCTTTCTTT
CAISDVDRGSLTEAFF
>TRBV4-1|TRBJ2-5|NA|NA
TGCGCCAGCAGCCAAGTTAGGGGTTTAGAGACCCAGTACTTC
CASSQVRGLETQYF
>TRBV27|TRBJ2-1|TRBD1|NA
TGTGCCAGCAGTGAAACAGGGGTGTCCTACAATGAGCAGTTCTTC
CASSETGVSYNEQFF
>TRBV27|TRBJ1-2|TRBD1|NA
TGTGCCAGCAGATACGCAGGGGGGCCTAACTATGGCTACACCTTC
CASRYAGGPNYGYTF
>TRBV30|TRBJ2-7|TRBD1|NA
TGTGCCTGGAGCCCCTCGGGACAGGGGTCCTACGAGCAGTACTTC
CAWSPSGQGSYEQYF
>TRBV4-1|TRBJ2-4|TRBD2|NA
TGCGCCAGCAGCCGAGATAAGGCTGGGAGGGAGAAAAACATTCAGTACTTC
CASSRDKAGREKNIQYF
>TRBV7-6|TRBJ2-7|TRBD2|NA
TGTGCCAGCAGCTTTGGGACTATCGATTCAACGCAGTACTTC
CASSFGTIDSTQYF
>TRBV18|TRBJ2-1|TRBD1|NA
TGTGCCAGCTCACCACCCGGGACAGGAGGGTTTTACAATGAGCAGTTCTTC
CASSPPGTGGFYNEQFF
>TRBV18|TRBJ1-4|NA|NA
TGTGCCAGCTCACCACCCAGGGTGCTGAATGAAAAACTGTTTTTT
CASSPPRVLNEKLFF
>TRBV27|TRBJ2-7|NA|NA
TGTGCCAGCAGTGCGGCAAGCCGGGGGTACGAGCAGTACTTC
CASSAASRGYEQYF
>TRBV13|TRBJ2-5|NA|NA
TGTGCCAGCAGCTCGTGGACGGGAAGCCTAGAGACCCAGTACTTC
CASSSWTGSLETQYF
>TRBV28|TRBJ2-7|TRBD1|NA
TGTGCCAGCACCACTCCTCCGGGACAGGGTCGGGCCTACGAGCAGTACTTC
CASTTPPGQGRAYEQYF
>TRBV7-2|TRBJ2-3|NA|NA
TGTGCCAGCAGCTCCTCCTCCGATACGCAGTATTTT
CASSSSSDTQYF
>TRBV6-1|TRBJ2-2|TRBD1|NA
TGTGCCAGCAGTGAAGCAGAGACAGGGCGTTACACCGGGGAGCTGTTTTTT
CASSEAETGRYTGELFF
>TRBV11-3|TRBJ2-5|TRBD1|few
TGTGCCAGCAGCCCCGGGACAGGGTACCAAGAGACCCAGTACTTC
CASSPGTGYQETQYF
>TRBV18|TRBJ1-5|NA|few
TGTGCCAGCTCACAACTAAAAGGGGTAGGTCAGCCCCAGCATTTT
CASSQLKGVGQPQHF
>TRBV27|TRBJ1-1|TRBD1|few
TGTGCCAGCAGTTCATCAGGGGGCCCTGAAGCTTTCTTT
CASSSSGGPEAFF
>TRBV28|TRBJ2-7|NA|NA
TGTGCCAGCAGAGCTACACAGATTTACGAGCAGTACTTC
CASRATQIYEQYF
>TRBV7-9|TRBJ2-7|TRBD2|NA
TGTGCCAGCAGCCGCATCCCCATCTCGACTAGCGGGAGCCACGAGCAGTACTTC
CASSRIPISTSGSHEQYF
>TRBV27|TRBJ2-2|TRBD2|NA
TGTGCCAGCAGGGGGACGAGTGGGGCGGGAGGGACCACCGGGGAGCTGTTTTTT
CASRGTSGAGGTTGELFF
>TRBV5-6|TRBJ2-1|NA|NA
TGTGCCAGCAGCTTTTTGGTCCAGGATCCCCACAATGAGCAGTTCTTC
CASSFLVQDPHNEQFF
>TRBV25-1|TRBJ2-5|NA|NA
TGTGCCGCCCACGGACAGAAAGAGACCCAGTACTTC
CAAHGQKETQYF
>TRBV29-1|TRBJ2-5|TRBD2|NA
TGCAGCGTTGATGAAGCTAGCGGGAGCCCGACTAGGGAGACCCAGTACTTC
CSVDEASGSPTRETQYF
>TRBV4-2|TRBJ2-7|TRBD2|NA
TGTGCCAGCAGCCAAGCGGTTAGCGGGAGCTACGAGCAGTACTTC
CASSQAVSGSYEQYF
>TRBV11-2|TRBJ2-3|TRBD2|once
TGTGCCAGCAGCCTATCAGGACTAGCGGGAGTTGATACGCAGTATTTT
CASSLSGLAGVDTQYF
>TRBV7-9|TRBJ2-3|NA|once
TGTGCCAGCAGCTTAAACGACTTCACAGATACGCAGTATTTT
CASSLNDFTDTQYF
>TRBV5-1|TRBJ2-1|TRBD2|NA
TGCGCCAGTCGGAGGGAGGGCTCCTACAATGAGCAGTTCTTC
CASRREGSYNEQFF
>TRBV5-1|TRBJ2-7|NA|NA
TGCGCCAGCAGCTTGGCCGGGAAGTGGGCCTACGAGCAGTACTTC
CASSLAGKWAYEQYF